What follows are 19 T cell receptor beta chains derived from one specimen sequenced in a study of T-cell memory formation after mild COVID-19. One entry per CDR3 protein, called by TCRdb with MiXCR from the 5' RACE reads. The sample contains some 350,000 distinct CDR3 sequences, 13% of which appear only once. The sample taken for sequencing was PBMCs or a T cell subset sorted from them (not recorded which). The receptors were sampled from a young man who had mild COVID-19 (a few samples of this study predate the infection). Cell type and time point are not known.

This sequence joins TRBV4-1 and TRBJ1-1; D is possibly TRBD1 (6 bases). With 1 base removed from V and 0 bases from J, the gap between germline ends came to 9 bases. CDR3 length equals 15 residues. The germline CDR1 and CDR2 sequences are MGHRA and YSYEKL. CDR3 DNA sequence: TGCGCCAGCAGCCAAGCCGACAGGCTGAACACTGAAGCTTTCTTT. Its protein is CASSQADRLNTEAFF.

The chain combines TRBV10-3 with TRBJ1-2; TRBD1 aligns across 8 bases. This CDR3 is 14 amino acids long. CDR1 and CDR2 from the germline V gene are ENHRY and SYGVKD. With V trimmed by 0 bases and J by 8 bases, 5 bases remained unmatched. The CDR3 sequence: CAISESTGEVGYTF. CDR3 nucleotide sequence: TGTGCCATCAGTGAGTCGACAGGGGAAGTGGGCTACACCTTC.

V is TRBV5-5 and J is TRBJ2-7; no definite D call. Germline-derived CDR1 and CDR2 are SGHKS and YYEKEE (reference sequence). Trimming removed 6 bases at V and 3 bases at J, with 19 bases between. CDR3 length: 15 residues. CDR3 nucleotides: TGTGCCAGCACCCCTCTGGGGTATACCATCTACGAGCAGTACTTC. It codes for CASTPLGYTIYEQYF.

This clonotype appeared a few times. The CDR3: CASSLPGTGVAEQYV. The DNA for the CDR3 is TGTGCCAGCAGTCTACCCGGGACAGGGGTGGCCGAGCAGTACGTC. The gene calls are TRBV6-2 or TRBV6-3 and TRBJ2-7, with TRBD1 matching over 10 bases. The CDR3 runs 15 residues. Germline CDR1 is MNHEY and CDR2 is SVGEGT. V lost 5 bases to trimming and J lost 6 bases; unmatched junction nucleotides: 10.

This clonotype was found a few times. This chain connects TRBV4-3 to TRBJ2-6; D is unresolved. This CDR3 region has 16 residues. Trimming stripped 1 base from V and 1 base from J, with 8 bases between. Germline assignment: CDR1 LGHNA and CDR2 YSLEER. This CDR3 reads CASSQAELSGANVLTF. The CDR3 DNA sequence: TGCGCCAGCAGCCAAGCGGAGCTATCTGGGGCCAACGTCCTGACTTTC.

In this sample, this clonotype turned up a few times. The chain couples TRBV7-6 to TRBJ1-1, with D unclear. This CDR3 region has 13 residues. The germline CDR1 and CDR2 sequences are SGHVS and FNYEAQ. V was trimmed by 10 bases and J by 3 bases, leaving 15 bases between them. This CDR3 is CATTPDTYTEAFF. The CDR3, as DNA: TGTGCCACGACCCCTGACACATACACTGAAGCTTTCTTT.

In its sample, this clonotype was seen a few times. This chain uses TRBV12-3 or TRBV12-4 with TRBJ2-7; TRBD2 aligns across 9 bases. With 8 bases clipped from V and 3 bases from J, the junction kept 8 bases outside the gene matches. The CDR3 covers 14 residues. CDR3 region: CASSLRGGVYEQYF. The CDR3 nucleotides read TGTGCCAGCTCCTTGCGGGGGGGCGTCTACGAGCAGTACTTC.

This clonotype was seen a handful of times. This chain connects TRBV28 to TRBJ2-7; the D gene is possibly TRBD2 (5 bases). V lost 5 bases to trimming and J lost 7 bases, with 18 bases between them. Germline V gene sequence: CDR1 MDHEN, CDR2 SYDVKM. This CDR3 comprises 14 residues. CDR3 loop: CASSGPGGLREQYV. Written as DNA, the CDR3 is TGTGCCAGCAGTGGACCGGGCGGGTTGAGGGAGCAGTACGTC.

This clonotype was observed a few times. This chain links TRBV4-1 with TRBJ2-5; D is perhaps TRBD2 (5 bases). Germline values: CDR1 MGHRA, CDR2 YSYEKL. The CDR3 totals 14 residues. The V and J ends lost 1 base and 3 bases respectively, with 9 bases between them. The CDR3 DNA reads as TGCGCCAGCAGCCAAGTTGGGAGCAAAGAGACCCAGTACTTC. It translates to CASSQVGSKETQYF.

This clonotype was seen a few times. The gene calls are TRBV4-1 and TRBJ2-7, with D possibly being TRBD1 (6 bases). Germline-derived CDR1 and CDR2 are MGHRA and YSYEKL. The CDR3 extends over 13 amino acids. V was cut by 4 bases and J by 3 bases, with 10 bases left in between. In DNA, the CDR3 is TGCGCCAGCAGCCGACAGGTCTTCTACGAGCAGTACTTC. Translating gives CASSRQVFYEQYF.

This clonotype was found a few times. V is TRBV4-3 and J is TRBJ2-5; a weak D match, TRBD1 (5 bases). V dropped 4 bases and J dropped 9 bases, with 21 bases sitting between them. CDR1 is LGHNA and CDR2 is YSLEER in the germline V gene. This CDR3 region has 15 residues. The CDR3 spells CASSLQGAGMESQYF. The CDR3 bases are TGCGCCAGCAGCCTTCAAGGGGCAGGGATGGAGTCCCAGTACTTC.

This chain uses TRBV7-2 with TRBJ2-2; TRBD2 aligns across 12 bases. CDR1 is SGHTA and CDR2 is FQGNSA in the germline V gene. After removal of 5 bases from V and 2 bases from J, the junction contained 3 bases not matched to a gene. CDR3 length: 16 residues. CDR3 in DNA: TGTGCCAGCAGCCCTAGCGGGGGGGCTAACACCGGGGAGCTGTTTTTT. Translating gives CASSPSGGANTGELFF.

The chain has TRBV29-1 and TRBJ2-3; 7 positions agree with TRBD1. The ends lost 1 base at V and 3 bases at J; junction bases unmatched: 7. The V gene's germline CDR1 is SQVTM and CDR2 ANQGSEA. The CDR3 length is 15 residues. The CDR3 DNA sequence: TGCAGCGTTGAAGGACAGGGATTGGGAACAGATACGCAGTATTTT. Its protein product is CSVEGQGLGTDTQYF.

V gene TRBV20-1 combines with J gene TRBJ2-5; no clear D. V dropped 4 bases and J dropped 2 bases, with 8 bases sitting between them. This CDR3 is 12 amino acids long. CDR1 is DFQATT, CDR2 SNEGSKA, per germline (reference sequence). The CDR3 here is CSAIDQQETQYF. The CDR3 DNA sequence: TGCAGTGCTATTGACCAGCAAGAGACCCAGTACTTC.

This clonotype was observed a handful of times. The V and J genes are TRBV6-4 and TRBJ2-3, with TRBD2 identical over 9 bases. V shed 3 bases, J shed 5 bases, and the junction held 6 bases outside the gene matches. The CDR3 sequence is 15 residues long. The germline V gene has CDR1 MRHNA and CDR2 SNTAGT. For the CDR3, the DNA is TGTGCCAGCAGTGAAGCAGCGGGGGGTGGAGATACGCAGTATTTT. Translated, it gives CASSEAAGGGDTQYF.

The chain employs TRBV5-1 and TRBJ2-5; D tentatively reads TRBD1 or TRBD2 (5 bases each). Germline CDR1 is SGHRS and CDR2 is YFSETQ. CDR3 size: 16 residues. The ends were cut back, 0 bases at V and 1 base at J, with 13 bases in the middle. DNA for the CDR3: TGCGCCAGCAGCTTGGCCTGGGGGAGCCTCCAAGAGACCCAGTACTTC. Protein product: CASSLAWGSLQETQYF. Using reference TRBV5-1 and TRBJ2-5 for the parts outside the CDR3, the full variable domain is KAGVTQTPRYLIKTRGQQVTLSCSPISGHRSVSWYQQTPGQGLQFLFEYFSETQRNKGNFPGRFSGRQFSNSRSEMNVSTLELGDSALYLCASSLAWGSLQETQYFGPGTRLLVL.

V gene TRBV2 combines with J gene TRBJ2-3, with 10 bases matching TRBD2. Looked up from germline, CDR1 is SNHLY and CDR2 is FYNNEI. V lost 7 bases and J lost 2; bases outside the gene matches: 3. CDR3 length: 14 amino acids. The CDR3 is CASKRGGPTDTQYF. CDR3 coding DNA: TGTGCCAGCAAGCGGGGGGGCCCCACAGATACGCAGTATTTT.

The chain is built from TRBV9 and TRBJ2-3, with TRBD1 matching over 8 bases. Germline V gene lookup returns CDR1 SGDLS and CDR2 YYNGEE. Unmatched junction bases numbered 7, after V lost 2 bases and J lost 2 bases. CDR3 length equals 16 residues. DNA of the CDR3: TGTGCCAGCAGCGTGGGACAGGCCTTGCTCACAGATACGCAGTATTTT. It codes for CASSVGQALLTDTQYF.

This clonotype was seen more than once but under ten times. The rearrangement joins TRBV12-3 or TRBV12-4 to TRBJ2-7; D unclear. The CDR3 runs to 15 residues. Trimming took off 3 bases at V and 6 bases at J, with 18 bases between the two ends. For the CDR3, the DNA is TGTGCCAGCAGTTTTCTCTCCGGTCAAGATATCGAGCAGTACGTC. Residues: CASSFLSGQDIEQYV.